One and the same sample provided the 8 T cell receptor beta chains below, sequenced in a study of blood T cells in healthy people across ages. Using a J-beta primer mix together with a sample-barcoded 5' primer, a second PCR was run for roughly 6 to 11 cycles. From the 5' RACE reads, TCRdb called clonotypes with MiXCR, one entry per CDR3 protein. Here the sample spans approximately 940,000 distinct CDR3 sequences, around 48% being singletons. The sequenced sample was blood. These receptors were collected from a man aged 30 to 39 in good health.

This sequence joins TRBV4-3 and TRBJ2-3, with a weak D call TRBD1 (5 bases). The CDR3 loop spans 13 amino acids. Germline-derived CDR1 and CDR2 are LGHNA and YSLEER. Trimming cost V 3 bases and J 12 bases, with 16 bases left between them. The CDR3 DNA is TGCGCCAGCAGCCACAGGGATTTGGGCCGACAGTATTTT. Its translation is CASSHRDLGRQYF.

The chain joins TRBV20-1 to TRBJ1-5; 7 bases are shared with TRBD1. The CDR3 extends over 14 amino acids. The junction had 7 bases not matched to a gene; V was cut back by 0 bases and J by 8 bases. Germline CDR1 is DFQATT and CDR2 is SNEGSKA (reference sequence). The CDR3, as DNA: TGCAGTGCTAGAGAAGGGGGCCCAAATGAGCCCCAGCATTTT. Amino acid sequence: CSAREGGPNEPQHF.

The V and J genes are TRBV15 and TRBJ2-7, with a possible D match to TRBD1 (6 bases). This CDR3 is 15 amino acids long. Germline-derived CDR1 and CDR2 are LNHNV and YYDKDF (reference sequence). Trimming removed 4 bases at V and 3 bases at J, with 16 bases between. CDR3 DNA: TGTGCCACCAGCACGGCGACAGAAGGGGGCTACGAGCAGTACTTC. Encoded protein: CATSTATEGGYEQYF.

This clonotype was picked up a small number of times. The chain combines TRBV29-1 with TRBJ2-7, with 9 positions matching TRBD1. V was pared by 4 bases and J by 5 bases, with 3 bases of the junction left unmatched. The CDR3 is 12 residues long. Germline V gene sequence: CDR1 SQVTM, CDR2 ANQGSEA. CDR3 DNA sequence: TGCAGCGTTGGAGGGACAGGGCACGAGCAGTACTTC. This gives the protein CSVGGTGHEQYF.

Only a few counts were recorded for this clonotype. The CDR3 bases are TGTGCCAGCAGTTTCTTGGGACAGAAATTAAGCTCTGGGGCCAACGTCCTGACTTTC. Its protein is CASSFLGQKLSSGANVLTF. The V gene is TRBV12-3 or TRBV12-4, the J gene TRBJ2-6; 7 nucleotides match TRBD1. The CDR3 is 19 amino acids. J gave up 0 bases and V 3 bases, and 11 bases lay outside the gene matches.

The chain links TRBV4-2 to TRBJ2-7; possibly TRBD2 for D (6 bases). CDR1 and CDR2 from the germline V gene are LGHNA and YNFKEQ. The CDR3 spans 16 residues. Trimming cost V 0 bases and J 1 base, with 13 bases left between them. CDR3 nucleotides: TGTGCCAGCAGCCAAGAAGGGACTTCCGCTTCCTACGAGCAGTACTTC. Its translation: CASSQEGTSASYEQYF.

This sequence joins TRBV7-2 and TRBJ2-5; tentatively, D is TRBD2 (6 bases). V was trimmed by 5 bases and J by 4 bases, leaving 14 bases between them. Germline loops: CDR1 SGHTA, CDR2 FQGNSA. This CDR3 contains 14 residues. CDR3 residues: CASSTWDSPETQYF. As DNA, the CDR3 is TGTGCCAGCAGCACCTGGGACTCGCCAGAGACCCAGTACTTC.

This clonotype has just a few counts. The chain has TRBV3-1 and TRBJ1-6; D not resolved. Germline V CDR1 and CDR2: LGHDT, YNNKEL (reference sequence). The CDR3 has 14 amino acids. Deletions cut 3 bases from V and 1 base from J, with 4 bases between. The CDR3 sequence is CASSQTSYNSPLHF. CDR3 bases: TGTGCCAGCAGCCAGACGTCCTATAATTCACCCCTCCACTTT.